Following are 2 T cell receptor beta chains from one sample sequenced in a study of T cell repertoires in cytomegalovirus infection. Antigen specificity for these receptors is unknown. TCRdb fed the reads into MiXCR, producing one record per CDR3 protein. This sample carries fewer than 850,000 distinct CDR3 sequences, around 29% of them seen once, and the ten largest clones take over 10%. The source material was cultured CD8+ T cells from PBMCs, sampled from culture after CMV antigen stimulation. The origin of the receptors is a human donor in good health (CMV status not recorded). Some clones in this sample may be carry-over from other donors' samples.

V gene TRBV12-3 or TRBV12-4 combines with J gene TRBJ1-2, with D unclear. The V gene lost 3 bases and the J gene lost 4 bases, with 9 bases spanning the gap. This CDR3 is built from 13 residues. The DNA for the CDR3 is TGTGCCAGCAGTTTGACAAGTACCTATGGCTACACCTTC. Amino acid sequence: CASSLTSTYGYTF.

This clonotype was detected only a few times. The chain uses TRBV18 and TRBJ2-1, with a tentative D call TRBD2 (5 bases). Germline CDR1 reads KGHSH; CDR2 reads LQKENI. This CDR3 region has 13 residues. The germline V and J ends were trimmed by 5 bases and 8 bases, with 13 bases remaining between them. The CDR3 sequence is CASSADGMDEQFF. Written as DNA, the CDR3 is TGTGCCAGCTCAGCGGACGGGATGGATGAGCAGTTCTTC. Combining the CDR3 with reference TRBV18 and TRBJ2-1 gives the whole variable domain NAGVMQNPRHLVRRRGQEARLRCSPMKGHSHVYWYRQLPEEGLKFMVYLQKENIIDESGMPKERFSAEFPKEGPSILRIQQVVRGDSAAYFCASSADGMDEQFFGPGTRLTVL.